A single sample is the source of the 5 T cell receptor beta chains below, sequenced in a study of tumor-infiltrating lymphocytes in primary liver carcinoma. Bulk tissue was left unsorted, and RNA and DNA were co-extracted from 20-30 mg of it. From 400 to 550 ng total RNA, TCR beta cDNA was generated with a primer in the constant region. Three nested multiplex PCR rounds of slightly modified ARM-PCR generated TCR beta libraries. It was with TRBV1-TRBV30 forward primers and a C-beta reverse primer that the first two PCR rounds were run, at approximately 9 cycles each. TCRdb re-called the multiplex PCR reads with MiXCR, one entry per CDR3 protein. This table has around 80,000 distinct CDR3 sequences, roughly 72% appearing once. Sample: liver tumor tissue from sampling region 1. Subset described: tumor region T1, superior pole. The origin of the receptors is a man aged 40-50 years with primary liver carcinoma and hepatitis B virus infection.

This clonotype was counted ten times or more. The genes are TRBV11-3 and TRBJ2-7; TRBD1 aligns across 10 bases. The CDR3 contains 15 residues. V was clipped by 5 bases and J by 1 base; unmatched bases: 5. In germline, CDR1 is SGHNT, CDR2 YENEEA. CDR3 in DNA: TGTGCCAGCAGCCGCGGGACAGGGGCGTCCTACGAGCAGTACTTC. Translating gives CASSRGTGASYEQYF.

This sequence joins TRBV6-4 and TRBJ2-1; D gene ambiguous. The CDR3 is 13 amino acids. The germline V and J ends were trimmed by 5 bases and 7 bases, with 12 bases remaining between them. CDR1 and CDR2 from the germline V gene are MRHNA and SNTAGT. CDR3 DNA sequence: TGTGCCAGCAGTAATTCAACAGTTAATGAGCAGTTCTTC. Encoded protein: CASSNSTVNEQFF.

Comment on this clonotype: Since a much larger clone is just one base distant, this may be a read error. The chain links TRBV5-1 to TRBJ1-6, with D tentatively TRBD1 (6 bases). V gave up 0 bases and J gave up 4 bases, with 8 bases separating them. Germline CDR1 and CDR2: SGHRS and YFSETQ. The length of the CDR3 is 15 residues. This CDR3 reads CASSLGQEYNSPLHF. DNA for the CDR3: TGCGCCAGCAGCTTGGGACAGGAATATAATTCACCCCTCCACTTT.

This chain joins TRBV21-1 and TRBJ2-1; whether TRBD2, the table's D call, matches the DNA was not checked. TRBV21-1 is annotated as a pseudogene. The CDR3 spans 15 residues. This chain's CDR3 is CASSKEAGGNNEQFF. CDR3 coding DNA: TGTGCCAGCAGCAAAGAGGCGGGTGGTAACAATGAGCAGTTCTTC.

A note on this clonotype: This likely comes from a read error, as the CDR3 has no conserved phenylalanine or tryptophan at its end. The chain combines TRBV11-3 with TRBJ2-1; 7 nucleotides line up with TRBD2. The CDR3 totals 16 residues. The junction had 13 bases not matched to a gene; V was cut back by 2 bases and J by 9 bases. Germline-derived CDR1 and CDR2 are SGHNT and YENEEA. In DNA form, the CDR3 reads TGTGCCAGCAGCTTATCAGAGACTGGCGGGAGAGGTGAGCAGTTCTTA. Its translation is CASSLSETGGRGEQFL.